This T cell receptor beta chain was captured by sequencing in a study of T cells in Graves' hyperthyroidism and ophthalmopathy. Notes on this clonotype: One junction end disagrees with the germline gene, perhaps due to a read error.

The TCR beta CDR3 regions underwent amplification using RNA transcripts as the source. Using the HTBI primer set, a first-round RT-PCR was run on the TCR CDR3. One entry per CDR3 protein, called by TCRdb with MiXCR from the multiplex PCR reads. The data contain about 640,000 distinct CDR3 sequences, roughly 45% of them singletons. The CDR3 length is 16 residues. The germline gives CDR1 SGHRS, CDR2 YFSETQ. Each diagnosis drew on symptoms, thyroxine, TRAb, thyroid ultrasound and orbital computed tomography findings. This clonotype originated in an adult man with Graves' disease, either hyperthyroidism or ophthalmopathy (not recorded which). The chain has TRBV5-1 and TRBJ1-3, with 8 bases fitting TRBD1. Material for sequencing was peripheral blood or thyroid tissue (not recorded which). CDR3 residues: CASSVELQGDGNTIYF. DNA of the CDR3: TGTGCCAGCAGCGTGGAATTACAGGGGGATGGAAACACCATATATTTT.